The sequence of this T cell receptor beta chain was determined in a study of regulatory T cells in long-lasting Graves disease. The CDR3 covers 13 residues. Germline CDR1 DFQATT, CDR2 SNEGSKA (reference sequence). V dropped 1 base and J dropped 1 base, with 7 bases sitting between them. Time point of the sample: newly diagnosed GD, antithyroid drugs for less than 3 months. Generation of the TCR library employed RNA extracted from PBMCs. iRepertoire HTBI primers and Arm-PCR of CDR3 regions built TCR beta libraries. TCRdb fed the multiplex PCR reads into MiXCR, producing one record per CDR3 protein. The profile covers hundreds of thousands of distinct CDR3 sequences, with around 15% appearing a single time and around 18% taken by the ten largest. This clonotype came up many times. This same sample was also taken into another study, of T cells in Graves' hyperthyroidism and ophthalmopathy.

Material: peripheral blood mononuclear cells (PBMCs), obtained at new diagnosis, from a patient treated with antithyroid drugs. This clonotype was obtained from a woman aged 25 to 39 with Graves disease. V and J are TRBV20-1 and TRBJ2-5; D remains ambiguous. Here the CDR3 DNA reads TGCAGTGCTAGAGTAGAAATCCAAGAGACCCAGTACTTC. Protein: CSARVEIQETQYF.